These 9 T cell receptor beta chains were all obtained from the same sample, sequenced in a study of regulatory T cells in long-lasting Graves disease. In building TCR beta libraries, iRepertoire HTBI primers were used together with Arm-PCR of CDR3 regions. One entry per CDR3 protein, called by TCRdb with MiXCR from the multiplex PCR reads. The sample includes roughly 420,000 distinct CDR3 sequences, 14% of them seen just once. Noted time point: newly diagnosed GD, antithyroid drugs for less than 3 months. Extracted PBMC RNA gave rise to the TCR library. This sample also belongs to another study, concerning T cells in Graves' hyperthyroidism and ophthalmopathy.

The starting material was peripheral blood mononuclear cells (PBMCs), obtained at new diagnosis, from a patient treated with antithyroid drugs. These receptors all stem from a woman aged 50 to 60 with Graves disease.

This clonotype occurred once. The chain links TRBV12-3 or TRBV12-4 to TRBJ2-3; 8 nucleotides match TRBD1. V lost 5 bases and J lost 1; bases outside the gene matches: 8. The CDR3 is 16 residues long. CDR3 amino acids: CASSHQGAAGTDTQYF. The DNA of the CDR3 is TGTGCCAGCAGTCATCAGGGGGCGGCGGGCACAGATACGCAGTATTTT.

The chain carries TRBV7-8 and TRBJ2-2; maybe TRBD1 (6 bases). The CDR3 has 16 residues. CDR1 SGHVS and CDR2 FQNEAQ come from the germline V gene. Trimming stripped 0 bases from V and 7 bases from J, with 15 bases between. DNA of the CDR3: TGTGCCAGCAGCTTAGCTATGAGACAGGCATTCGGGGAGCTGTTTTTT. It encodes CASSLAMRQAFGELFF.

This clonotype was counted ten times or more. The CDR3 DNA is TGCAGTGCGCAAGGACTAGCGGGAGGTTTCACAGATACGCAGTATTTT. Translated, it gives CSAQGLAGGFTDTQYF. This rearrangement joins TRBV20-1 to TRBJ2-3; 14 bases align to TRBD2. With 6 bases clipped from V and 2 bases from J, the junction kept 7 bases outside the gene matches. This CDR3 has 16 amino acids. Germline V gives CDR1 DFQATT, CDR2 SNEGSKA (reference sequence).

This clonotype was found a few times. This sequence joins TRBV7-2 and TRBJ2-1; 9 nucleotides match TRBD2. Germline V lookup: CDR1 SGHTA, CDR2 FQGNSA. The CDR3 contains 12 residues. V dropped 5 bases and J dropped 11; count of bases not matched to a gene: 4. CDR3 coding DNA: TGTGCCAGCAGCCCCGGGACTAGCAAGCAGTTCTTC. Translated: CASSPGTSKQFF. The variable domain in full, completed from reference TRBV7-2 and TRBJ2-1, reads GAGVSQSPSNKVTEKGKDVELRCDPISGHTALYWYRQSLGQGLEFLIYFQGNSAPDKSGLPSDRFSAERTGGSVSTLTIQRTQQEDSAVYLCASSPGTSKQFFGPGTRLTVL.

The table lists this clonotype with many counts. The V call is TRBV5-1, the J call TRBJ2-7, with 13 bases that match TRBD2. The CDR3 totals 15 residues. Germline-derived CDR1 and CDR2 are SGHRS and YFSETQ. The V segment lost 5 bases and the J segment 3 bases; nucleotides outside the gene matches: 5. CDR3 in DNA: TGCGCCAGCAGACCGGGACTAGCGGGACTCTACGAGCAGTACTTC. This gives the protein CASRPGLAGLYEQYF.

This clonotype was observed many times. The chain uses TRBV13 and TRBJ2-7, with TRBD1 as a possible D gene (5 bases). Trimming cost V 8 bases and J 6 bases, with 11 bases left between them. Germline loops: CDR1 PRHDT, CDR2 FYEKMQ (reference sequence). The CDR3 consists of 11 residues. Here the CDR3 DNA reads TGTGCCAGCCCTGACAGATTCGAGCAGTACTTC. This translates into CASPDRFEQYF.

The CDR3 protein is CASSPGTSSSGANVLTF. In DNA form, the CDR3 reads TGTGCCAGCAGCCCCGGGACATCGAGCTCTGGGGCCAACGTCCTGACTTTC. The chain couples TRBV28 to TRBJ2-6; maybe TRBD1 (6 bases). Germline CDR1 reads MDHEN; CDR2 reads SYDVKM. Trimming took 6 bases from V and 0 from J, leaving 15 bases between them. CDR3 length: 17 amino acids. Variable domain in full (rest from reference TRBV28 and TRBJ2-6): DVKVTQSSRYLVKRTGEKVFLECVQDMDHENMFWYRQDPGLGLRLIYFSYDVKMKEKGDIPEGYSVSREKKERFSLILESASTNQTSMYLCASSPGTSSSGANVLTFGAGSRLTVL.

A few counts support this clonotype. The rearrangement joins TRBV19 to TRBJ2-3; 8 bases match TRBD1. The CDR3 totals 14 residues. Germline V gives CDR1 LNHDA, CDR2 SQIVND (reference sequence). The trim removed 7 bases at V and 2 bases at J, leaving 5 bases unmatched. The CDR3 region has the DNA TGTGCCAGTAAGGACAGGGAATACACAGATACGCAGTATTTT. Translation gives CASKDREYTDTQYF.

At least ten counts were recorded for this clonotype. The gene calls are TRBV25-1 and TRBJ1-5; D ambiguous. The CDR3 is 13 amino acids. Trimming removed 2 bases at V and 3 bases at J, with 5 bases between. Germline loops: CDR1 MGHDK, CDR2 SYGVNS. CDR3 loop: CASSEQYNQPQHF. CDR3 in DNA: TGTGCCAGCAGTGAACAGTACAATCAGCCCCAGCATTTT.